This TCR beta chain was captured in a study of blood T cell repertoires in COVID-19. Study as a whole: Researchers got acute and convalescent COVID-19 samples from the United States, Italy and Spain. PBMCs, B-cell-depleted T cells, or T cells provided the cDNA or gDNA that made up the material.

In the source study's methods: Using reference gene primer amplification, nucleated cell counts were estimated. Profiling relied on immunoSEQ multiplex PCR, and the TCRdb table lists in-frame clones only, not all of them. V, J and clone size are those of that table, while D and trimming were read from the DNA. This sample yields about 240,000 clones, of which 83% are seen a single time; over 4.5% belongs to the top ten. This CDR3 is built from 14 residues. Germline V CDR1 and CDR2: SGHNT, YENEEA. The V end was cut by 5 bases, the J end by 4 bases, with 12 bases between. Sequencing was carried out using peripheral blood. This TCR was sampled from a human donor in a cohort sampled during active COVID-19. The chain has TRBV11-3 and TRBJ2-1; tentative D call: TRBD2 (5 bases). The CDR3 protein is CASSTSGRYNEQFF. In nucleotides, the CDR3 is TGTGCCAGCAGCACTAGTGGCAGGTACAATGAGCAGTTCTTC. Full variable domain (rest looked up from reference TRBV11-3 and TRBJ2-1): EAGVVQSPRYKIIEKKQPVAFWCNPISGHNTLYWYLQNLGQGPELLIRYENEEAVDDSQLPKDRFSAERLKGVDSTLKIQPAELGDSAVYLCASSTSGRYNEQFFGPGTRLTVL.